This entry lists 13 T cell receptor beta chains sequenced from one sample in a study of OX40 agonist ivuxolimab in advanced cancers. TCRdb's table, derived via immunoSEQ multiplex PCR, lists solely in-frame clones and lacks some. The table lists about 48,000 clones, about 87% of them singletons. The material was CD4+ or CD8+ T cells sorted from blood, obtained in a trial of the OX40 agonist ivuxolimab. The receptors originated from an adult with an advanced solid tumor such as melanoma, head and neck, liver or kidney cancer.

The CDR3 nucleotides are TGTGCCAGCAGCCAAGATTTGGCGGGGGTGCAAGAGACCCAGTACTTC. Translating it yields CASSQDLAGVQETQYF. The rearrangement joins TRBV4-2 to TRBJ2-5; 7 bases map to TRBD2. Per the germline V gene, CDR1 is LGHNA and CDR2 is YNFKEQ. The CDR3 consists of 16 residues. J lost 2 bases, V lost 0 bases, and 6 bases had no gene match.

This clone is a singleton in its sample. In DNA, the CDR3 is TGTGCCAGCAGTTTAAGGACTAGCAACGAGCAGTACTTC. It encodes CASSLRTSNEQYF. The chain recombines TRBV28 with TRBJ2-7, with TRBD2 identical over 8 bases. The CDR3 length is 13 residues. V shed 2 bases and J 5 bases; nucleotides not matched to a gene: 2. Germline assignment: CDR1 MDHEN and CDR2 SYDVKM.

In DNA form, the CDR3 reads TGTGCCAGTAGTATAGGGGTGTTTTACGATTCACCCCTCCACTTT. It encodes CASSIGVFYDSPLHF. The chain carries TRBV19 and TRBJ1-6; D not resolved. V lost 1 base to trimming and J lost 8 bases, with 12 bases between them. Germline CDR1 LNHDA, CDR2 SQIVND (reference sequence). The CDR3 runs 15 residues.

The chain employs TRBV6-6 and TRBJ2-7; D uncertain. This CDR3 comprises 14 residues. Germline values: CDR1 MNHNY, CDR2 SVGAGI (reference sequence). V was trimmed by 0 bases and J by 8 bases, leaving 14 bases between them. CDR3 amino acids: CASSYSRNLLKQYF. In DNA form, the CDR3 reads TGTGCCAGCAGTTACTCTAGAAACTTACTTAAGCAGTACTTC.

This CDR3 is CASSLDLPELFF. The DNA for the CDR3 is TGTGCCAGCAGCCTGGACCTTCCGGAACTGTTTTTT. The gene calls are TRBV7-9 and TRBJ1-4; no clear D gene. The germline V gene has CDR1 SEHNR and CDR2 FQNEAQ (reference sequence). This CDR3 is 12 amino acids long. V was cut by 5 bases and J by 12 bases, with 13 bases left in between. The full variable domain, with the rest looked up from reference TRBV7-9 and TRBJ1-4, is DTGVSQNPRHKITKRGQNVTFRCDPISEHNRLYWYRQTLGQGPEFLTYFQNEAQLEKSRLLSDRFSAERPKGSFSTLEIQRTEQGDSAMYLCASSLDLPELFFGSGTQLSVL.

The chain links TRBV27 to TRBJ2-7, with D perhaps matching TRBD1 (5 bases). The germline gives CDR1 MNHEY, CDR2 SMNVEV (reference sequence). The CDR3 contains 14 residues. Deletions cut 8 bases from V and 3 bases from J, with 17 bases between. CDR3 in amino acids: CASGYHSQGYEQYF. The CDR3 DNA sequence: TGTGCCAGCGGCTACCACTCTCAGGGCTACGAGCAGTACTTC.

This clone is a singleton in its sample. This chain uses TRBV10-3 with TRBJ2-7; D gene unclear. In germline, CDR1 is ENHRY, CDR2 SYGVKD. The CDR3 loop spans 14 amino acids. V lost 3 bases to trimming and J lost 0 bases, with 9 bases between them. The CDR3 DNA is TGTGCCATCAGTGATCCGGGCACCTCCTACGAGCAGTACTTC. Translating it yields CAISDPGTSYEQYF.

Details on this clone: The same CDR3 is also encoded by other DNA sequences in this sample. V gene TRBV19 combines with J gene TRBJ2-1; 8 nucleotides align to TRBD2. With V trimmed by 6 bases and J by 3 bases, 4 bases remained unmatched. Germline CDR1 LNHDA, CDR2 SQIVND (reference sequence). The CDR3 consists of 14 residues. This CDR3 is CASSTGGDYNEQFF. As DNA, the CDR3 is TGTGCCAGTAGCACCGGGGGGGACTACAATGAGCAGTTCTTC.

The chain joins TRBV28 to TRBJ1-5; D is possibly TRBD1 (5 bases). Trimming removed 2 bases at V and 0 bases at J, with 8 bases between. CDR3 length equals 15 residues. Germline-derived CDR1 and CDR2 are MDHEN and SYDVKM. This CDR3 reads CASSLRGDSNQPQHF. The CDR3 bases are TGTGCCAGCAGTTTAAGGGGAGATAGCAATCAGCCCCAGCATTTT.

V gene TRBV13 combines with J gene TRBJ1-1; no firm D call. V was trimmed by 0 bases and J by 0 bases, leaving 2 bases between them. From germline, CDR1 is PRHDT and CDR2 FYEKMQ (reference sequence). This CDR3 is 13 amino acids long. The CDR3 is CASSLGMNTEAFF. CDR3 nucleotide sequence: TGTGCCAGCAGCTTAGGCATGAACACTGAAGCTTTCTTT. The full variable domain, with the rest looked up from reference TRBV13 and TRBJ1-1, is AAGVIQSPRHLIKEKRETATLKCYPIPRHDTVYWYQQGPGQDPQFLISFYEKMQSDKGSIPDRFSAQQFSDYHSELNMSSLELGDSALYFCASSLGMNTEAFFGQGTRLTVV.

A single count supports this clone. The rearrangement uses TRBV10-2 and TRBJ2-7; D is uncertain. V lost 8 bases and J lost 2, with 16 bases in between. Germline V CDR1 and CDR2: WSHSY, SAAADI. CDR3 length equals 14 residues. The CDR3 coding sequence is TGCGCCAGCGTCCCGGAGTACTTCCCCTACGAGCAGTACTTC. Its translation: CASVPEYFPYEQYF.

The chain is built from TRBV11-2 and TRBJ2-5; D ambiguous. V shed 6 bases and J shed 1 base, with 18 bases lying between them. Germline V lookup: CDR1 SGHAT, CDR2 FQNNGV. CDR3 size: 16 residues. CDR3 coding DNA: TGTGCCAGCAGAGTTACGGGCTGGACCATCCAAGAGACCCAGTACTTC. Translation gives CASRVTGWTIQETQYF.

The rearrangement uses TRBV18 and TRBJ2-1, with D tentatively TRBD1 (5 bases). Trimming shortened V by 4 bases and J by 8 bases, and 18 bases separated the two germline ends. Germline assignment: CDR1 KGHSH and CDR2 LQKENI. This CDR3 spans 15 amino acids. CDR3 DNA: TGTGCCAGCTCACTAGACCCGAGGACAAGACATGAGCAGTTCTTC. Its translation is CASSLDPRTRHEQFF.